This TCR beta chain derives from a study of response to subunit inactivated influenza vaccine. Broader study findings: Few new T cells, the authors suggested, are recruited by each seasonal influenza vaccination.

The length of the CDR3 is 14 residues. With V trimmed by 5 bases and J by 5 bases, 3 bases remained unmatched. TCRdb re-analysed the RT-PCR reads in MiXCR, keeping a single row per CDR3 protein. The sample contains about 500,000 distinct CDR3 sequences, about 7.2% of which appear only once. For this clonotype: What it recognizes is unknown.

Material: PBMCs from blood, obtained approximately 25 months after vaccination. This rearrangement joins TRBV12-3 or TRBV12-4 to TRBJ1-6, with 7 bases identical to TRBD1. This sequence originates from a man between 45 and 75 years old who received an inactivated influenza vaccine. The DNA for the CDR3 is TGTGCCAGCAGTATCGGGACAGATAATTCACCCCTCCACTTT. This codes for CASSIGTDNSPLHF.